The 30 T cell receptor beta chains below come from one sample, sequenced in a study of Tregs in tolerant kidney transplant recipients. Only in-frame clones appear in the TCRdb table, and some are missing; sequencing was by immunoSEQ multiplex PCR. The sample includes 30,000 to 35,000 clones, 70% to 85% seen only once; the top ten take 2% to 2.5%. These TCRs' antigens remain unknown. The sequencing sample was made of Tregs from blood cultured with allogeneic cells. Source of these receptors: a human donor in good health.

V usage is TRBV27 and J usage is TRBJ2-4, with 14 bases aligning to TRBD2. Germline trimming cut 5 bases from V and 8 bases from J; bases unmatched to any gene: 20. The CDR3 extends over 20 amino acids. Germline CDR1 reads MNHEY; CDR2 reads SMNVEV (reference sequence). CDR3 sequence: CASSRTGQPTSGGADDIQYF. The CDR3 nucleotides are TGTGCCAGCAGTCGTACGGGACAGCCGACTAGCGGGGGGGCCGATGACATTCAGTACTTC.

The genes are TRBV5-1 and TRBJ2-1, with a possible D match to TRBD2 (5 bases). V lost 1 base and J 9 bases, leaving 8 bases between the germline ends. The CDR3 spans 12 residues. The germline gives CDR1 SGHRS, CDR2 YFSETQ. The chain's CDR3 is CASSLRGSEQFF. The CDR3 DNA is TGCGCCAGCAGCTTGAGAGGGAGTGAGCAGTTCTTC. Full variable domain (rest looked up from reference TRBV5-1 and TRBJ2-1): KAGVTQTPRYLIKTRGQQVTLSCSPISGHRSVSWYQQTPGQGLQFLFEYFSETQRNKGNFPGRFSGRQFSNSRSEMNVSTLELGDSALYLCASSLRGSEQFFGPGTRLTVL.

This rearrangement joins TRBV28 to TRBJ2-5; 7 bases agree with TRBD2. Germline V gives CDR1 MDHEN, CDR2 SYDVKM. The junction had 4 bases not matched to a gene; V was cut back by 1 base and J by 5 bases. The CDR3 covers 14 residues. The CDR3 DNA reads TGTGCCAGCAGTTTATTTACCGGGGGGGAGACCCAGTACTTC. Protein sequence: CASSLFTGGETQYF. Full variable domain (outside the CDR3, taken from reference TRBV28 and TRBJ2-5): DVKVTQSSRYLVKRTGEKVFLECVQDMDHENMFWYRQDPGLGLRLIYFSYDVKMKEKGDIPEGYSVSREKKERFSLILESASTNQTSMYLCASSLFTGGETQYFGPGTRLLVL.

Relative to its sample, this clone is medium-sized. V and J are TRBV7-9 and TRBJ2-5; the D is unclear. Trimming shortened V by 5 bases and J by 1 base, and 5 bases separated the two germline ends. The CDR3 loop spans 12 amino acids. Germline values: CDR1 SEHNR, CDR2 FQNEAQ (reference sequence). The CDR3 DNA reads as TGTGCCAGCAGCCTCCCCCAAGAGACCCAGTACTTC. Its translation is CASSLPQETQYF.

The rearrangement uses TRBV7-6 and TRBJ2-7; 8 positions match TRBD1. This CDR3 region has 12 residues. With V trimmed by 5 bases and J by 13 bases, 10 bases remained unmatched. Germline V gene lookup returns CDR1 SGHVS and CDR2 FNYEAQ. The CDR3 DNA reads TGTGCCAGCAGCCACGGACAGGGCATTCAATACTTC. Protein: CASSHGQGIQYF.

This chain links TRBV7-2 with TRBJ2-1; possibly TRBD1 for D (6 bases). V lost 5 bases and J lost 7, with 15 bases in between. Looked up from germline, CDR1 is SGHTA and CDR2 is FQGNSA. The CDR3 loop spans 14 amino acids. Here the CDR3 reads CASSGQSLWNEQFF. DNA for the CDR3: TGTGCCAGCAGCGGACAGTCCCTCTGGAATGAGCAGTTCTTC.

The gene calls are TRBV18 and TRBJ1-2, with no clear D. Germline CDR1 is KGHSH and CDR2 is LQKENI. This CDR3 has 13 residues. V was shortened by 3 bases and J by 4 bases, with 9 bases between the two germline ends. CDR3 loop: CASSPGISYGYTF. For the CDR3, the DNA is TGTGCCAGCTCACCGGGGATTAGCTATGGCTACACCTTC.

This chain joins TRBV11-2 and TRBJ1-4; 7 nucleotides agree with TRBD1. The CDR3 spans 15 residues. Germline-derived CDR1 and CDR2 are SGHAT and FQNNGV. V was clipped by 3 bases and J by 3 bases; unmatched bases: 4. CDR3 coding DNA: TGTGCCAGCAGCTTTTCGGGACAGCCTAATGAAAAACTGTTTTTT. Protein sequence: CASSFSGQPNEKLFF.

This clone came up once. This chain uses TRBV11-3 with TRBJ2-1; no reliable D call. The germline CDR1 and CDR2 sequences are SGHNT and YENEEA. Trimming cost V 5 bases and J 6 bases, with 8 bases left between them. CDR3 length: 12 amino acids. The CDR3 is CASSPSGNEQFF. As DNA, the CDR3 is TGTGCCAGCAGCCCTAGTGGCAATGAGCAGTTCTTC.

Only one count was recorded for this clone. V usage is TRBV10-2 and J usage is TRBJ2-3, with TRBD2 identical over 8 bases. The CDR3 covers 18 residues. V gave up 4 bases and J gave up 1 base; unmatched junction bases: 13. CDR1 and CDR2 from the germline V gene are WSHSY and SAAADI. Here the CDR3 DNA reads TGCGCCAGCAGTGGGGGGACTAGGGGCCGCCCGCGCACAGATACGCAGTATTTT. Protein product: CASSGGTRGRPRTDTQYF.

The V call is TRBV7-9, the J call TRBJ2-5, with unresolved D. This CDR3 is built from 13 residues. Deletions cut 3 bases from V and 5 bases from J, with 10 bases between. CDR1 SEHNR and CDR2 FQNEAQ come from the germline V gene (reference sequence). The DNA of the CDR3 is TGTGCCAGCAGCTTCTCGTGGTCGGAGACCCAGTACTTC. Protein product: CASSFSWSETQYF.

The V gene is TRBV27, the J gene TRBJ2-3; a weak D match, TRBD1 (6 bases). This CDR3 comprises 15 residues. From germline, CDR1 is MNHEY and CDR2 SMNVEV (reference sequence). Trimming took off 5 bases at V and 1 base at J, with 13 bases between the two ends. CDR3 residues: CASSPIQGRTDTQYF. CDR3 nucleotides: TGTGCCAGCAGTCCAATACAGGGACGCACAGATACGCAGTATTTT.

The rearrangement links TRBV29-1 to TRBJ1-1, with 8 bases matching TRBD1. Germline CDR1 SQVTM, CDR2 ANQGSEA. This CDR3 comprises 10 residues. J gave up 10 bases and V 2 bases, and 0 bases lay outside the gene matches. The CDR3 region has the DNA TGCAGCGTTGAACAGGGGGCAGCTTTCTTT. Translation: CSVEQGAAFF. The whole variable domain, remainder taken from reference TRBV29-1 and TRBJ1-1, is SAVISQKPSRDICQRGTSLTIQCQVDSQVTMMFWYRQQPGQSLTLIATANQGSEATYESGFVIDKFPISRPNLTFSTLTVSNMSPEDSSIYLCSVEQGAAFFGQGTRLTVV.

This sequence joins TRBV10-3 and TRBJ2-7; TRBD2 matches at 9 bases. Trimming removed 2 bases from V and 6 bases from J; junction bases left unmatched: 8. The CDR3 is made up of 15 amino acids. The V gene's germline CDR1 is ENHRY and CDR2 SYGVKD. The CDR3 loop reads CAISELAGRRGEQYF. The CDR3 region has the DNA TGTGCCATCAGTGAGCTAGCGGGAAGGAGGGGCGAGCAGTACTTC.

This clone has only a few counts. CDR3 in DNA: TGTGCCTGGAAAGGGAGCACTGAAGCTTTCTTT. This gives the protein CAWKGSTEAFF. The chain employs TRBV30 and TRBJ1-1; D is uncertain. Trimming shortened V by 4 bases and J by 4 bases, and 7 bases separated the two germline ends. Germline V CDR1 and CDR2: GTSNPN, SVGIG (reference sequence). CDR3 length: 11 amino acids.

The chain recombines TRBV7-6 with TRBJ2-3; no firm D call. This CDR3 is built from 16 residues. Germline assignment: CDR1 SGHVS and CDR2 FNYEAQ. Trimming shortened V by 1 base and J by 5 bases, and 16 bases separated the two germline ends. This CDR3 is CASSLDTLRPKDTQYF. The CDR3, as DNA: TGTGCCAGCAGCTTAGATACCCTTCGCCCAAAAGATACGCAGTATTTT.

The rearrangement joins TRBV19 to TRBJ2-5; 11 nucleotides agree with TRBD2. This CDR3 has 15 residues. The junction had 7 bases not matched to a gene; V was cut back by 5 bases and J by 5 bases. CDR1 and CDR2 from the germline V gene are LNHDA and SQIVND (reference sequence). For the CDR3, the DNA is TGTGCCAGTAGTCTCTCAGCTAGCGGGAGGGAGACCCAGTACTTC. Protein product: CASSLSASGRETQYF.

There are a few counts of this clone. The gene calls are TRBV21-1 and TRBJ1-4; TRBD1, the D gene given by the table, was not confirmed from the DNA. TRBV21-1 is deemed a pseudogene. The CDR3 length is 11 residues. The CDR3 spells CASSKDRVRIF. The CDR3 DNA is TGTGCCAGCAGCAAAGACAGGGTAAGAATTTTT.

CDR3 bases: TGTGCCGGCGGGAGGGAGCAGTACTTC. Residues: CAGGREQYF. This rearrangement joins TRBV6-1 to TRBJ2-7; 8 nucleotides line up with TRBD2. Germline CDR1 and CDR2: MNHNS and SASEGT. The CDR3 has 9 amino acids. With V trimmed by 11 bases and J by 7 bases, 1 base remained unmatched.

The J gene is TRBJ2-7, the V gene TRBV9, with D tentatively TRBD1 (5 bases). Germline values: CDR1 SGDLS, CDR2 YYNGEE. This CDR3 is built from 13 residues. V shed 0 bases and J shed 4 bases, with 8 bases lying between them. The CDR3 is CASSVGPGYEQYF. CDR3 DNA sequence: TGTGCCAGCAGCGTAGGGCCAGGGTACGAGCAGTACTTC.

V is TRBV4-3 and J is TRBJ1-2, with 10 nucleotides matching TRBD1. In germline, CDR1 is LGHNA, CDR2 YSLEER. CDR3 length: 17 amino acids. J gave up 4 bases and V 2 bases, and 10 bases lay outside the gene matches. Written as DNA, the CDR3 is TGCGCCAGCAGCCAAACACGGGACAGGGGCCTTATCTATGGCTACACCTTC. This sequence encodes CASSQTRDRGLIYGYTF.

This rearrangement joins TRBV11-2 to TRBJ1-4; TRBD1 aligns across 8 bases. Losses at the gene ends were 7 bases for V and 6 bases for J; bases not matched to a gene: 10. The length of the CDR3 is 15 residues. Germline loops: CDR1 SGHAT, CDR2 FQNNGV. The CDR3 coding sequence is TGTGCCAGCACCTCAAGGGTGACAGGGGATGAAAAACTGTTTTTT. Translated, it gives CASTSRVTGDEKLFF.

The genes are TRBV5-1 and TRBJ1-1, with D unclear. This CDR3 is built from 15 residues. Germline CDR1 and CDR2: SGHRS and YFSETQ. Trimming pared 0 bases from V and 1 base from J, leaving 10 bases between. CDR3 coding DNA: TGCGCCAGCAGCTTGGATCTTGCCAGGAACACTGAAGCTTTCTTT. It yields the protein CASSLDLARNTEAFF.

This sequence joins TRBV6-5 and TRBJ2-4; 7 positions agree with TRBD1. V lost 0 bases to trimming and J lost 9 bases; unmatched junction nucleotides: 11. Germline V gene sequence: CDR1 MNHEY, CDR2 SVGAGI. The CDR3 spans 16 residues. CDR3: CASSYSGSGGEGIQYF. In nucleotides, the CDR3 is TGTGCCAGCAGTTACTCCGGCTCAGGGGGAGAGGGCATTCAGTACTTC.

The gene calls are TRBV6-6 and TRBJ2-7; tentatively, D is TRBD1 or TRBD2 (5 bases each). Germline CDR1 is MNHNY and CDR2 is SVGAGI (reference sequence). Deletions cut 9 bases from V and 2 bases from J, with 14 bases between. The CDR3 length is 13 residues. The DNA for the CDR3 is TGTGCCAGTTCCGGGACGGGCCCCTACGAGCAGTACTTC. As protein: CASSGTGPYEQYF.

V and J are TRBV20-1 and TRBJ1-2, with D perhaps matching TRBD1 (5 bases). In germline, CDR1 is DFQATT, CDR2 SNEGSKA (reference sequence). The CDR3 contains 11 residues. CDR3 sequence: CSAGTFYGYTF. CDR3 DNA: TGCAGCGCCGGGACGTTTTATGGCTACACCTTC.

The rearrangement uses TRBV18 and TRBJ1-2; 10 bases agree with TRBD1. V was clipped by 3 bases and J by 8 bases; unmatched bases: 9. This CDR3 contains 15 residues. Germline CDR1 and CDR2: KGHSH and LQKENI. CDR3 in amino acids: CASSPLDRGREGYTF. The CDR3 nucleotides are TGTGCCAGCTCACCTTTAGACAGGGGGCGCGAAGGCTACACCTTC.

The chain recombines TRBV9 with TRBJ2-1, with 9 bases lining up with TRBD2. The germline V gene has CDR1 SGDLS and CDR2 YYNGEE. The trim removed 0 bases at V and 8 bases at J, leaving 6 bases unmatched. The CDR3 has 15 amino acids. CDR3 DNA: TGTGCCAGCAGCGTAGCTACGCGGGAGGGCGATGAGCAGTTCTTC. Protein: CASSVATREGDEQFF.

This chain joins TRBV11-2 and TRBJ1-3, with D possibly being TRBD1 (5 bases). The CDR3 is 15 residues long. With 5 bases removed from V and 4 bases from J, the gap between germline ends came to 15 bases. Germline V gene sequence: CDR1 SGHAT, CDR2 FQNNGV. The CDR3 DNA sequence: TGTGCCAGCAGCCCTAGGTGGGACGGAGGAAACACCATATATTTT. Translated, it gives CASSPRWDGGNTIYF. Using reference TRBV11-2 and TRBJ1-3 for the parts outside the CDR3, the full variable domain is EAGVAQSPRYKIIEKRQSVAFWCNPISGHATLYWYQQILGQGPKLLIQFQNNGVVDDSQLPKDRFSAERLKGVDSTLKIQPAKLEDSAVYLCASSPRWDGGNTIYFGEGSWLTVV.

The J gene is TRBJ2-3, the V gene TRBV7-9; 7 bases align to TRBD2. From germline, CDR1 is SEHNR and CDR2 FQNEAQ (reference sequence). This CDR3 has 16 amino acids. J gave up 3 bases and V 3 bases, and 9 bases lay outside the gene matches. The CDR3 spells CASSFIAGWGTDTQYF. The CDR3 region has the DNA TGTGCCAGCAGCTTTATAGCGGGCTGGGGGACAGATACGCAGTATTTT.